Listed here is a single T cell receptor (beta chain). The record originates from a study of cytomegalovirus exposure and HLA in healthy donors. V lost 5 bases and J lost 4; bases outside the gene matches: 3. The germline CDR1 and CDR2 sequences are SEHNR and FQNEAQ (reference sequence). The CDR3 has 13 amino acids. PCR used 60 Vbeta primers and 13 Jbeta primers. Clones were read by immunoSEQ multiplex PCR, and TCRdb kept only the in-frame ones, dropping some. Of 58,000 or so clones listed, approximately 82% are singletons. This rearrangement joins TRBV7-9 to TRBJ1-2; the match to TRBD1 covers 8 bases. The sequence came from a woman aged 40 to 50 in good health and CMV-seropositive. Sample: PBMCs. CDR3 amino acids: CASSPDRVYGYTF. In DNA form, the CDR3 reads TGTGCCAGCAGCCCGGACAGGGTCTATGGCTACACCTTC.